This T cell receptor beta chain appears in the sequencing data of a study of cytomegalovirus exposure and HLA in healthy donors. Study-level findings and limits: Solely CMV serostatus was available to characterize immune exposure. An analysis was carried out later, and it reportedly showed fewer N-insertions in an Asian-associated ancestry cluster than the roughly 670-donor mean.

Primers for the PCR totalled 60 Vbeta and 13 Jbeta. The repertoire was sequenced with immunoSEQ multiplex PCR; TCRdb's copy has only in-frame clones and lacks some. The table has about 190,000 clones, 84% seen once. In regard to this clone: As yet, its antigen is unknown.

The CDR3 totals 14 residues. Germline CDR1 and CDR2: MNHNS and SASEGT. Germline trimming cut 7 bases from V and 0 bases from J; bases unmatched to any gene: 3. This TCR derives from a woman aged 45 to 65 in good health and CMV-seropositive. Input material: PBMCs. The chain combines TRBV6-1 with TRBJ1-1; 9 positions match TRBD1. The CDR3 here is CASTRDRVNTEAFF. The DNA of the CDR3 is TGTGCCAGCACCCGGGACAGGGTGAACACTGAAGCTTTCTTT.